The 8 T cell receptor beta chains below all came from one sample that was sequenced in a study of blood T cell repertoires in COVID-19. Libraries were prepared by immunoSEQ multiplex PCR; TCRdb keeps only in-frame clonotypes and omits some of them. The data contain some 310,000 clones, 90% of them seen just once; the ten biggest clones take up roughly 1%. Material for sequencing was peripheral blood. Receptors originate from a woman in her thirties or forties with COVID-19, enrolled during active disease.

This clone showed up just once. The genes are TRBV7-9 and TRBJ1-3; 8 positions agree with TRBD1. The CDR3 sequence is 15 residues long. V lost 2 bases and J lost 3; bases outside the gene matches: 3. Germline CDR1 reads SEHNR; CDR2 reads FQNEAQ (reference sequence). CDR3 loop: CASSLQGAGGNTIYF. The DNA of the CDR3 is TGTGCCAGCAGCTTACAGGGGGCAGGTGGAAACACCATATATTTT.

The CDR3, as DNA: TGTGCCACCAGTGAGACAGGTCTCACTGAAGCTTTCTTT. Its protein is CATSETGLTEAFF. The J gene is TRBJ1-1, the V gene TRBV24-1, with D perhaps matching TRBD1 (6 bases). V gave up 4 bases and J gave up 4 bases, with 9 bases separating them. The CDR3 spans 13 residues. CDR1 and CDR2 (germline): KGHDR, SFDVKD.

This clone has a single count. V gene TRBV27 combines with J gene TRBJ2-4; D is possibly TRBD2 (6 bases). Germline values: CDR1 MNHEY, CDR2 SMNVEV (reference sequence). The CDR3 is 15 residues long. The ends were cut back, 7 bases at V and 5 bases at J, with 18 bases in the middle. The CDR3 protein is CASTAFGGRENIQYF. The CDR3 coding sequence is TGTGCCAGCACGGCATTCGGGGGACGGGAAAACATTCAGTACTTC.

V and J are TRBV18 and TRBJ2-7; 7 nucleotides match TRBD1. The CDR3 totals 15 residues. Trimming took 5 bases from V and 0 from J; bases not matched to a gene: 7. Germline lookup yields CDR1 KGHSH and CDR2 LQKENI. The CDR3 DNA is TGTGCCAGCTCAACGGACAGGACGATCTCCTACGAGCAGTACTTC. Translation: CASSTDRTISYEQYF.

This sequence joins TRBV18 and TRBJ1-2, with D tentatively TRBD1 (6 bases). The CDR3 contains 13 residues. CDR1 is KGHSH and CDR2 is LQKENI in the germline V gene. Trimming took off 3 bases at V and 3 bases at J, with 8 bases between the two ends. CDR3 in DNA: TGTGCCAGCTCACCCAGGGGCGACTATGGCTACACCTTC. Its translation: CASSPRGDYGYTF.

The CDR3 region has the DNA TGTGCCAGTGCCTCTTTCTGGGGACAGCTGAACACTGAAGCTTTCTTT. This codes for CASASFWGQLNTEAFF. The chain combines TRBV19 with TRBJ1-1; 7 bases line up with TRBD1. Germline CDR1 is LNHDA and CDR2 is SQIVND (reference sequence). The CDR3 has 16 amino acids. Germline trimming cut 8 bases from V and 0 bases from J; bases unmatched to any gene: 12.

The V gene is TRBV12-3 or TRBV12-4, the J gene TRBJ2-1; D unresolved. This CDR3 is built from 13 residues. V was cut by 10 bases and J by 0 bases, with 10 bases left in between. The CDR3: CAIANSSYNEQFF. Written as DNA, the CDR3 is TGTGCCATTGCGAATAGCTCCTACAATGAGCAGTTCTTC.

The V call is TRBV6-5, the J call TRBJ2-7; TRBD2 is a possible D gene (6 bases). This CDR3 is 15 amino acids long. With 2 bases removed from V and 2 bases from J, the gap between germline ends came to 13 bases. CDR1 is MNHEY and CDR2 is SVGAGI in the germline V gene. This chain's CDR3 is CASSYIAGYTYEQYF. CDR3 DNA: TGTGCCAGCAGTTACATTGCGGGGTACACCTACGAGCAGTACTTC.